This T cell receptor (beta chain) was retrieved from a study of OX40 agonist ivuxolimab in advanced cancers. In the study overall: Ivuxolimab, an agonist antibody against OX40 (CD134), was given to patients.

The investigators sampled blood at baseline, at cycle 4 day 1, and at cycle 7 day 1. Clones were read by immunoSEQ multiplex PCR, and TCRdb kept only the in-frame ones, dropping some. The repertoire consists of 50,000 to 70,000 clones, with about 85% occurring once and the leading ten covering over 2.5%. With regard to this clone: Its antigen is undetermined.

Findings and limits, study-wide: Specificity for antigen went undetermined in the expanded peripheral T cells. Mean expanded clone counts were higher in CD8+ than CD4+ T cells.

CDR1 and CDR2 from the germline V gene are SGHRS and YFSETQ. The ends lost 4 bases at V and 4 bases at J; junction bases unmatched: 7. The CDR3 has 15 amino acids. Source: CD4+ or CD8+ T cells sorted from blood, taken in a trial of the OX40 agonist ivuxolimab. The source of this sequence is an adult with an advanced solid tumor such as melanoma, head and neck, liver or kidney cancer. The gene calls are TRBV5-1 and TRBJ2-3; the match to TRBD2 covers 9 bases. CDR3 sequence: CASSSSGRGPDTQYF. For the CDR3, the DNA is TGCGCCAGCAGCAGTAGCGGGAGAGGGCCAGATACGCAGTATTTT.